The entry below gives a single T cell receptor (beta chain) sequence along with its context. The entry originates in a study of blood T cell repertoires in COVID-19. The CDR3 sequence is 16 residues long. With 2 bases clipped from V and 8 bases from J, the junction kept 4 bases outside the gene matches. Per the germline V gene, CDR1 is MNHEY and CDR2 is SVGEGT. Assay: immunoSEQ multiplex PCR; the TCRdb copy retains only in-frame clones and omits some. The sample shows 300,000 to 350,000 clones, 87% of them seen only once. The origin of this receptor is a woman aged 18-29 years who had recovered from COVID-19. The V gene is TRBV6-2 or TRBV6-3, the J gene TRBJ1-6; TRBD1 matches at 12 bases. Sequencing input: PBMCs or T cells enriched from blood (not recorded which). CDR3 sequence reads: CASSYPGTGGHSPLHF. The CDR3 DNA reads TGTGCCAGCAGTTACCCCGGGACAGGGGGCCATTCACCCCTCCACTTT.